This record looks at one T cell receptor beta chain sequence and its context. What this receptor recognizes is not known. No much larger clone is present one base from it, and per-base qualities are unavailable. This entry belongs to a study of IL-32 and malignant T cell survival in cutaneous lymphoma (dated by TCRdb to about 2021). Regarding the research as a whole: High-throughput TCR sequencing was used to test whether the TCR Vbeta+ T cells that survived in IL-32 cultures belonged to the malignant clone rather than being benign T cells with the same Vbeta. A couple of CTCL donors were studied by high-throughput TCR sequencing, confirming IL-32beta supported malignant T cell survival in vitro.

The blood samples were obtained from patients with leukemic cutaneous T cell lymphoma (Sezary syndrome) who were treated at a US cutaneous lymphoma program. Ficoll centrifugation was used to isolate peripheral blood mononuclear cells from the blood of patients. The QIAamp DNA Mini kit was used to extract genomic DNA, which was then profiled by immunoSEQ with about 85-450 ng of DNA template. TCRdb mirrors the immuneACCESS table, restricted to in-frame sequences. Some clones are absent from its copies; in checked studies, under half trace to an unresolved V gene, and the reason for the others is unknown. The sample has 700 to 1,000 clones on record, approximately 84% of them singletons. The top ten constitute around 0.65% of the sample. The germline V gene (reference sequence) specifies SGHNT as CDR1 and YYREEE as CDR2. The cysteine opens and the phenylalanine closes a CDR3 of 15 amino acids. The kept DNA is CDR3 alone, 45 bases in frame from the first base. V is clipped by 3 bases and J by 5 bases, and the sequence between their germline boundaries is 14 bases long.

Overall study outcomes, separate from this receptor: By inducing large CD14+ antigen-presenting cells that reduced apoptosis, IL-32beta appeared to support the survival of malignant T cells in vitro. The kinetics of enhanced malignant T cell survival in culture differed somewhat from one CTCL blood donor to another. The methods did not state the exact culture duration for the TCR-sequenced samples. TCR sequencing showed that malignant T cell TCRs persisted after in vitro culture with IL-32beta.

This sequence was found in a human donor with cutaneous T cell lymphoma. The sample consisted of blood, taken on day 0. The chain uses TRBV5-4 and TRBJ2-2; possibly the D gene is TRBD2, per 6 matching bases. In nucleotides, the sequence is TGTGCCAGCAGCTGGTCATTGGGGGGAACCGGGGAGCTGTTTTTT. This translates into CASSWSLGGTGELFF.